The text below deals with one TCR beta chain. This sample was included in a study of cytomegalovirus exposure and HLA in healthy donors. The PCR had 60 Vbeta and 13 Jbeta primers. Original processing notes: In a later analysis, of around 85 million unique beta chains, 9 million to 11 million appeared in at least two donors. Measured with immunoSEQ multiplex PCR; TCRdb has only the in-frame clones, and not every one. The V and J calls and clone size are taken from that table; D and trimming were inferred from the DNA. The data hold about 99,000 clones, with about 80% observed a single time. This sequence originates from a male donor in good health and CMV-seropositive. Sequencing was done on a sample of PBMCs.

CDR3 DNA sequence: TGTGCCAGCAGAGCCGGGACAGTTGATTCACCCCTCCACTTT. This sequence encodes CASRAGTVDSPLHF. The V call is TRBV6-5, the J call TRBJ1-6, with 7 nucleotides matching TRBD1. V shed 6 bases and J 8 bases; nucleotides not matched to a gene: 7. CDR1 is MNHEY, CDR2 SVGAGI, per germline. This CDR3 is 14 amino acids long.